A single sample is the source of the 2 T cell receptor beta chains below, sequenced in a study of glioma-infiltrating T cells after dendritic cell vaccination. Method: immunoSEQ multiplex PCR; TCRdb's copy keeps in-frame clones and lacks some. Here the sample spans 80,000 to 100,000 clones, around three quarters being singletons. The sample in question was blood, obtained before dendritic cell vaccination. The origin of the receptors is a human donor with glioblastoma.

This chain links TRBV4-1 with TRBJ2-5; 7 bases line up with TRBD1. The J segment lost 5 bases and the V segment lost 4 bases, leaving 7 bases of the junction unmatched. The CDR3 has 14 amino acids. The germline V gene has CDR1 MGHRA and CDR2 YSYEKL. In nucleotides, the CDR3 is TGCGCCAGCAGCCGAGACAGGGTTTCGGAGACCCAGTACTTC. Translating it yields CASSRDRVSETQYF.

The chain is built from TRBV5-8 and TRBJ1-2, with TRBD1 matching 7 bases. Germline CDR1 SGHTS, CDR2 YDEGEE. J lost 2 bases, V lost 4 bases, and 8 bases had no gene match. The CDR3 is 15 amino acids. The CDR3 here is CASSKSTGRNYGYTF. The CDR3, as DNA: TGTGCCAGCAGCAAATCGACAGGGAGAAACTATGGCTACACCTTC.